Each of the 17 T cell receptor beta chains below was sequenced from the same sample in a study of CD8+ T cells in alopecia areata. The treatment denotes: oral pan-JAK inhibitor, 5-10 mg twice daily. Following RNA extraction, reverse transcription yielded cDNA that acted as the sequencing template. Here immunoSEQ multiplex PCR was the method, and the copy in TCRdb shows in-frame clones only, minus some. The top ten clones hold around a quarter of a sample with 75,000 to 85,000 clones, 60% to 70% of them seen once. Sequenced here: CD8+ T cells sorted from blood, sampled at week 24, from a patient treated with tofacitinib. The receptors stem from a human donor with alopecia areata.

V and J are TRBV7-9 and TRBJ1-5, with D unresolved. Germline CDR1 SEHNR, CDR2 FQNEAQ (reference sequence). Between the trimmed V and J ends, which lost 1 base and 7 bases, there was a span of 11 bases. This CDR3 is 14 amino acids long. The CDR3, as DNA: TGTGCCAGCAGCTTAGATCCGGGAAACCAGCCCCAGCATTTT. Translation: CASSLDPGNQPQHF.

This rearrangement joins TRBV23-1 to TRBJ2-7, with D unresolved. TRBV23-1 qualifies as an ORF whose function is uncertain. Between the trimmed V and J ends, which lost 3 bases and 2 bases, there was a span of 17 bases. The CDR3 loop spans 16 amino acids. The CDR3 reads CASSHPLQSYAYEQYF. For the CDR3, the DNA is TGCGCCAGCAGTCACCCGTTACAAAGTTATGCCTACGAGCAGTACTTC.

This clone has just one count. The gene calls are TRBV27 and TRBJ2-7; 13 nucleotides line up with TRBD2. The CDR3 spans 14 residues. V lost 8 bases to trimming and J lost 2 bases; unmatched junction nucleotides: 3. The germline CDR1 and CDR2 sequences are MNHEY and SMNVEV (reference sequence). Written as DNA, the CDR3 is TGTGCCAGCGCACTAGCGGGAGGGCCCTACGAGCAGTACTTC. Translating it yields CASALAGGPYEQYF.

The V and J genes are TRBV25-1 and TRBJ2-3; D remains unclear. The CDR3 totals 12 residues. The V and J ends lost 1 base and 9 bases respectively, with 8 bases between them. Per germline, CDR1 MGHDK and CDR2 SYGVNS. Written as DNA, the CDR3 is TGTGCCAGCAGTGAATCGATTGGCACGCAGTATTTT. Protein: CASSESIGTQYF.

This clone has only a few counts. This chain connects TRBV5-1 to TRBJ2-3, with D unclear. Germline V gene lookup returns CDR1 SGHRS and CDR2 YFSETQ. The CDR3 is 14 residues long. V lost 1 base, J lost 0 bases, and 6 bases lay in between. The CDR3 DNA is TGCGCCAGCAGCTTGTCAGGTAGCACAGATACGCAGTATTTT. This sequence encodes CASSLSGSTDTQYF.

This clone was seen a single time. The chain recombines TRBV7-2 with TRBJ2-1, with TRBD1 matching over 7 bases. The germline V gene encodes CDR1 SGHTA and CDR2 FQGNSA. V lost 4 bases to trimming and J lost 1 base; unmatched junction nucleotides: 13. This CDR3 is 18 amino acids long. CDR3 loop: CASSSAFFGTESYNEQFF. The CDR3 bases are TGTGCCAGCAGCTCGGCTTTTTTCGGGACAGAATCCTACAATGAGCAGTTCTTC.

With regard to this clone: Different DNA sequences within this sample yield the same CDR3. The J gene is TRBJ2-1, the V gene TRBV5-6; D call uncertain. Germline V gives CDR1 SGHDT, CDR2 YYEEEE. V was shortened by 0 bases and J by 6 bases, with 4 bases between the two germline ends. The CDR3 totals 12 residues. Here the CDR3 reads CASSLGGNEQFF. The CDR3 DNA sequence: TGTGCCAGCAGCTTGGGGGGCAATGAGCAGTTCTTC.

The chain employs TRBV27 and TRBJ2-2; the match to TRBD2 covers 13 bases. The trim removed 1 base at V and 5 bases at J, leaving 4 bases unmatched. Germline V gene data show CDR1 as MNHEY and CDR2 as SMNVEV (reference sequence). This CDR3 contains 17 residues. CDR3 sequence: CASSLWTSGSGTGELFF. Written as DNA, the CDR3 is TGTGCCAGCAGTTTATGGACTAGCGGGAGCGGAACCGGGGAGCTGTTTTTT.

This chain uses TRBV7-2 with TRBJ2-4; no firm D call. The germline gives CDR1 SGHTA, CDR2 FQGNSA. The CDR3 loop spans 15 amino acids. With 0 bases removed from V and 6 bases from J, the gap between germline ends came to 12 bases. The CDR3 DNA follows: TGTGCCAGCAGCTTAGCGACGGACCCGCTAAACATTCAGTACTTC. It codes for CASSLATDPLNIQYF. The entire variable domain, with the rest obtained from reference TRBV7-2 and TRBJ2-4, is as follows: GAGVSQSPSNKVTEKGKDVELRCDPISGHTALYWYRQSLGQGLEFLIYFQGNSAPDKSGLPSDRFSAERTGGSVSTLTIQRTQQEDSAVYLCASSLATDPLNIQYFGAGTRLSVL.

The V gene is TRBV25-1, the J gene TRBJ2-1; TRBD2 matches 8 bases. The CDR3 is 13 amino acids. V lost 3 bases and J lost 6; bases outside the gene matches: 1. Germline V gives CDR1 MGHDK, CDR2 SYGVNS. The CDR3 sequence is CASSDAGGNEQFF. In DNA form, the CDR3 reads TGTGCCAGCAGTGATGCGGGGGGCAATGAGCAGTTCTTC. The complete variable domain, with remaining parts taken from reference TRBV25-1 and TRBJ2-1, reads EADIYQTPRYLVIGTGKKITLECSQTMGHDKMYWYQQDPGMELHLIHYSYGVNSTEKGDLSSESTVSRIRTEHFPLTLESARPSHTSQYLCASSDAGGNEQFFGPGTRLTVL.

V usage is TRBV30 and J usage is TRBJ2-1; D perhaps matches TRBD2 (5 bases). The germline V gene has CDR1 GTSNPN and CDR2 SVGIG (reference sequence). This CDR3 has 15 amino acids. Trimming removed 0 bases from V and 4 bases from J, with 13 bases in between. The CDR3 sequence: CAWSVLGLSYNEQFF. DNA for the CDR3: TGTGCCTGGAGTGTACTAGGGTTGTCGTACAATGAGCAGTTCTTC.

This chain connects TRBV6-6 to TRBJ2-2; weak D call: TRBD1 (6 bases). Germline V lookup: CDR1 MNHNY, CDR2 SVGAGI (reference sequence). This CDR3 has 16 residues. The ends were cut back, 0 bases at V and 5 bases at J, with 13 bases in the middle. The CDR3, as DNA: TGTGCCAGCAGTTACTCAGGGGGTTCTGTTACCGGGGAGCTGTTTTTT. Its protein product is CASSYSGGSVTGELFF.

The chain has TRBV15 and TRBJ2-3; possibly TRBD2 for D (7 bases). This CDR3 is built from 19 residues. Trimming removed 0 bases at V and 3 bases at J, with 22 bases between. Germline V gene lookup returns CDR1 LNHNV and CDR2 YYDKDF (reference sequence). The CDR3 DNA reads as TGTGCCACCAGCAGAGATCGCTCGGAGGGGGGGCTCGAGACAGATACGCAGTATTTT. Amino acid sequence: CATSRDRSEGGLETDTQYF.

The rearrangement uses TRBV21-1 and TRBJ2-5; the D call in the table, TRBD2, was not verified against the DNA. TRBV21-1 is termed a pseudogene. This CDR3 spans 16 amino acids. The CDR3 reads CASSSREDPYQETQYF. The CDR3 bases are TGTGCCAGCAGCTCCCGGGAAGACCCGTACCAAGAGACCCAGTACTTC.

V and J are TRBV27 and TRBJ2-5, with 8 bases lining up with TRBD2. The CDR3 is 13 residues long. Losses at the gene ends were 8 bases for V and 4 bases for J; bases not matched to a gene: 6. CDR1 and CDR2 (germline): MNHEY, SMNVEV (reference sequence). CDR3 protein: CASGGRTVETQYF. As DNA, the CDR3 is TGTGCCAGCGGCGGGAGGACGGTAGAGACCCAGTACTTC.

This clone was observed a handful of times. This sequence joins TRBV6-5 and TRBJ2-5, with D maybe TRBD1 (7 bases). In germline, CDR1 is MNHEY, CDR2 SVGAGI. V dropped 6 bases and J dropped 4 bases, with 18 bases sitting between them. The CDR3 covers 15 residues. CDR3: CASSPGGRGTETQYF. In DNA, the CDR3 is TGTGCCAGCAGCCCCGGGGGCAGGGGGACAGAGACCCAGTACTTC.

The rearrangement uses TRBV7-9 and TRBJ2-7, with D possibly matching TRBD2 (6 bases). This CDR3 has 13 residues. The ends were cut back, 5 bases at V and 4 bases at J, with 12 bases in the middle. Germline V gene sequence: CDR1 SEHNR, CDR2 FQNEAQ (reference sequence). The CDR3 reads CASSLPLAYEQYF. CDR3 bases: TGTGCCAGCAGCCTTCCACTAGCTTACGAGCAGTACTTC.